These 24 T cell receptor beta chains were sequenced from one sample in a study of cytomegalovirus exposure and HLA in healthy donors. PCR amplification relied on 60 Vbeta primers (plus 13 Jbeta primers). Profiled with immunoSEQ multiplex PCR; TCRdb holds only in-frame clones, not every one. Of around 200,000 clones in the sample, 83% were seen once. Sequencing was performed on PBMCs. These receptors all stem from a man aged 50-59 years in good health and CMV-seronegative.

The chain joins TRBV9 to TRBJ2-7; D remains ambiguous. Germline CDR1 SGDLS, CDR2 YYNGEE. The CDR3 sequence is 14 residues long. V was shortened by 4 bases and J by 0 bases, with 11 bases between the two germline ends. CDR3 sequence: CASSPRLSSYEQYF. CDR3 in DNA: TGTGCCAGCAGCCCCCGGTTGAGCTCCTACGAGCAGTACTTC.

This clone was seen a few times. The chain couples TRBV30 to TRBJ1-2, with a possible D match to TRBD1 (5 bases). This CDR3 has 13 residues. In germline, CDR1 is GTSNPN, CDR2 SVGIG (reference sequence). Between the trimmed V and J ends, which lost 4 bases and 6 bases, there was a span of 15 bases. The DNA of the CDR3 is TGTGCCTGGAATCGGGAGGGGTCTAATGGCTACACCTTC. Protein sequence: CAWNREGSNGYTF.

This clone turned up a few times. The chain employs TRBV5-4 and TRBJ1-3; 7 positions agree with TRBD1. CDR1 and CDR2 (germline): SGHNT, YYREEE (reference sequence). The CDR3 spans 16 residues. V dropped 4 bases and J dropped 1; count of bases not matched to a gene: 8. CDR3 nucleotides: TGTGCCAGCAGCGTAGCATCACAGGGGTCTGGAAACACCATATATTTT. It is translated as CASSVASQGSGNTIYF.

CDR3 DNA sequence: TGTGCCAGCAGCAGGGATAATTCACCCCTCCACTTT. Translated, it gives CASSRDNSPLHF. The chain links TRBV2 to TRBJ1-6; D is possibly TRBD1 (5 bases). Looked up from germline, CDR1 is SNHLY and CDR2 is FYNNEI. The CDR3 has 12 residues. V was pared by 6 bases and J by 5 bases, with 5 bases between.

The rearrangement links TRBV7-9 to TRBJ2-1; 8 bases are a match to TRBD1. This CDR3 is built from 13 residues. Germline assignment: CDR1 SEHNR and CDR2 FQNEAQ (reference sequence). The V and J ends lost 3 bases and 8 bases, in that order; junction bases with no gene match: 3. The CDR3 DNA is TGTGCCAGCAGCTTTATACAGGGGGATGAGCAGTTCTTC. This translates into CASSFIQGDEQFF.

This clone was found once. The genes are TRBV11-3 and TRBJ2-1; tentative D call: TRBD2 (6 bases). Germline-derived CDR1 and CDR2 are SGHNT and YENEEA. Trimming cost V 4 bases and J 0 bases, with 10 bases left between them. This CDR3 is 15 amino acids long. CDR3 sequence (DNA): TGTGCCAGCAGCTCGACGGACTACTCCTACAATGAGCAGTTCTTC. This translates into CASSSTDYSYNEQFF.

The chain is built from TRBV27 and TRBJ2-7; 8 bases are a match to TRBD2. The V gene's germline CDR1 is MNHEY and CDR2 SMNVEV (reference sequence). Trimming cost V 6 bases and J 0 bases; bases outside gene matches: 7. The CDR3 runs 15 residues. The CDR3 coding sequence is TGTGCCAGCAGCCTAGTAGCGGGATCCTCCTACGAGCAGTACTTC. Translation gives CASSLVAGSSYEQYF.

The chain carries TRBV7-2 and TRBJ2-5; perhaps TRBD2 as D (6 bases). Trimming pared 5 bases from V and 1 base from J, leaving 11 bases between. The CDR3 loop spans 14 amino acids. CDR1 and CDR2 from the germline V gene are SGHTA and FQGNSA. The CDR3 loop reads CASSLRLVQETQYF. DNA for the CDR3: TGTGCCAGCAGCCTTCGACTAGTCCAAGAGACCCAGTACTTC.

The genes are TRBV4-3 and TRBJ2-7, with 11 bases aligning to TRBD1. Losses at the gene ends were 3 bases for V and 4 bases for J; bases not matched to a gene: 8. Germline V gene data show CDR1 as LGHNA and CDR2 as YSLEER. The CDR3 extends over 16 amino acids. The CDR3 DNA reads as TGCGCCAGCAGCCATGGTACCGGGACAGGGGGGTACGAGCAGTACTTC. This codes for CASSHGTGTGGYEQYF.

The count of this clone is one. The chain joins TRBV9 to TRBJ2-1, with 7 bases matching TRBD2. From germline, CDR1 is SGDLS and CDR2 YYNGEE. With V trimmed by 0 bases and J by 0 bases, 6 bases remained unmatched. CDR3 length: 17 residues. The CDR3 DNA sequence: TGTGCCAGCAGCGTAGCTGGTGCGGGAGCCTCCTACAATGAGCAGTTCTTC. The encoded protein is CASSVAGAGASYNEQFF.

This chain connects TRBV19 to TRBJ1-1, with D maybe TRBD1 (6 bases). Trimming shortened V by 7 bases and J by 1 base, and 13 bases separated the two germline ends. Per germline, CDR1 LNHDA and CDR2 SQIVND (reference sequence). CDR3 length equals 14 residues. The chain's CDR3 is CASTIGQSNTEAFF. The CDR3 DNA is TGTGCCAGTACCATTGGACAGTCGAACACTGAAGCTTTCTTT.

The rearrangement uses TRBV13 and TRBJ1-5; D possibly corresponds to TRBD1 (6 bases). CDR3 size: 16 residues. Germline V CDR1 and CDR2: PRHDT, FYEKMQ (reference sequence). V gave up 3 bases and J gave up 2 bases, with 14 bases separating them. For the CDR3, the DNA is TGTGCCAGCAGCTTTCAGAGGGGGGGCCGCAATCAGCCCCAGCATTTT. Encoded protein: CASSFQRGGRNQPQHF. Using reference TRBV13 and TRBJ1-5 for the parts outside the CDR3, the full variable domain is AAGVIQSPRHLIKEKRETATLKCYPIPRHDTVYWYQQGPGQDPQFLISFYEKMQSDKGSIPDRFSAQQFSDYHSELNMSSLELGDSALYFCASSFQRGGRNQPQHFGDGTRLSIL.

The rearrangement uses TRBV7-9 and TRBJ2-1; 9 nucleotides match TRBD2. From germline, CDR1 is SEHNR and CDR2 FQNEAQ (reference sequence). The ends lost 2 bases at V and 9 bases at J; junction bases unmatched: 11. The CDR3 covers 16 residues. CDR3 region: CASSLWDGGRAPEQFF. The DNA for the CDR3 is TGTGCCAGCAGCTTATGGGACGGCGGGAGGGCCCCTGAGCAGTTCTTC.

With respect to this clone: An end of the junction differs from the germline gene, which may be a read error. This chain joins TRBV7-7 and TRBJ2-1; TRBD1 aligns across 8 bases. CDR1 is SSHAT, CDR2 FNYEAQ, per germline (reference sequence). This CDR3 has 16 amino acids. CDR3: CASSPTPATGGDEQFF. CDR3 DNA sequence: TGTGCTAGCAGTCCGACGCCCGCAACAGGGGGAGATGAGCAGTTCTTC. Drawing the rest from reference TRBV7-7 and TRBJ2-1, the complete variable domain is GAGVSQSPRYKVTKRGQDVTLRCDPISSHATLYWYQQALGQGPEFLTYFNYEAQPDKSGLPSDRFSAERPEGSISTLTIQRTEQRDSAMYRCASSPTPATGGDEQFFGPGTRLTVL.

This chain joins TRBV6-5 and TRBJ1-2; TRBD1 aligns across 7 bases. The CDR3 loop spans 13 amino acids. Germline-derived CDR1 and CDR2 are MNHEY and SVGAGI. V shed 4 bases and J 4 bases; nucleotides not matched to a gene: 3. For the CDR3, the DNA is TGTGCCAGCAGTTTCACAGGGGCCTATGGCTACACCTTC. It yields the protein CASSFTGAYGYTF.

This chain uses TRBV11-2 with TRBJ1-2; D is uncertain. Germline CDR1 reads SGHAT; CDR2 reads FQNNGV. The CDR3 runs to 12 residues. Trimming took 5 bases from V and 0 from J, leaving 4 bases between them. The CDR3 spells CASSRTNYGYTF. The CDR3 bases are TGTGCCAGCAGCCGTACTAACTATGGCTACACCTTC.

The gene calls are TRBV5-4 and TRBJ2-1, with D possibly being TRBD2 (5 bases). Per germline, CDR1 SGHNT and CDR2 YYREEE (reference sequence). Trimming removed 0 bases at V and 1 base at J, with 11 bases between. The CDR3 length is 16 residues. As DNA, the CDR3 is TGTGCCAGCAGCTTGGAACGGGGTCTTTCCTACAATGAGCAGTTCTTC. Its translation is CASSLERGLSYNEQFF.

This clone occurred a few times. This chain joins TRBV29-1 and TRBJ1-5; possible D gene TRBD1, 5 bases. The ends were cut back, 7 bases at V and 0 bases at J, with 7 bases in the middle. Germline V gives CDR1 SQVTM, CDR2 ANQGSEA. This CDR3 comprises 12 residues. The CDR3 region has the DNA TGCAGCGCGGGGGATAGCAATCAGCCCCAGCATTTT. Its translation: CSAGDSNQPQHF.

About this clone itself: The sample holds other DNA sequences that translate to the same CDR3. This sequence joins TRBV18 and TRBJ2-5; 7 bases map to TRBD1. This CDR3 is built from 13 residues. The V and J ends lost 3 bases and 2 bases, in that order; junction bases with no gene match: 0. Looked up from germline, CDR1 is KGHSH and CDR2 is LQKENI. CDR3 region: CASSPGQQETQYF. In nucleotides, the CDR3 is TGTGCCAGCTCACCGGGACAGCAAGAGACCCAGTACTTC.

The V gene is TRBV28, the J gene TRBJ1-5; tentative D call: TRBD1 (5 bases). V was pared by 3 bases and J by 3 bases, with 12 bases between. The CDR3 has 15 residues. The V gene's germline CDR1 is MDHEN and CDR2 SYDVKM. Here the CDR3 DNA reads TGTGCCAGCAGTTTTCTGTCAGGGCCCAATCAGCCCCAGCATTTT. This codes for CASSFLSGPNQPQHF.

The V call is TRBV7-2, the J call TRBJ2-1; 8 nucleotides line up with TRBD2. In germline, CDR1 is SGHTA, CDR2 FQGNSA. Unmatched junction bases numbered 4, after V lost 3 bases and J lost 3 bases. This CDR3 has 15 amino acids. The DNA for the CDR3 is TGTGCCAGCAGCTTGGCGGGGGGAATCTACAATGAGCAGTTCTTC. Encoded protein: CASSLAGGIYNEQFF.

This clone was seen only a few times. This chain's CDR3 is CASSQDRGVSRTEAFF. The CDR3 coding sequence is TGTGCCAGCAGCCAGGACAGGGGAGTCAGTCGGACTGAAGCTTTCTTT. This chain joins TRBV4-2 and TRBJ1-1; 9 bases map to TRBD1. J lost 5 bases, V lost 3 bases, and 10 bases had no gene match. The CDR3 is 16 residues long. Germline assignment: CDR1 LGHNA and CDR2 YNFKEQ.

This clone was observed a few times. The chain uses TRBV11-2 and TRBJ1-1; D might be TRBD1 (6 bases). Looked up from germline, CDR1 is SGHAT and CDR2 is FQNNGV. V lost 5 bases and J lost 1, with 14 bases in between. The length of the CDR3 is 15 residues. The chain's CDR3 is CASSARTARNTEAFF. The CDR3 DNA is TGTGCCAGCAGCGCCAGGACAGCCCGGAACACTGAAGCTTTCTTT.

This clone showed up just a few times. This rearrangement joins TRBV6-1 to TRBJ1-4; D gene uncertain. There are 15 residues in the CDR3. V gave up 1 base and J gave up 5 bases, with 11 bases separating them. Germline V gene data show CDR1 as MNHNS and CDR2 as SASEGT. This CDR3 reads CASSEDPGYNEKLFF. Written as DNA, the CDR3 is TGTGCCAGCAGTGAAGACCCGGGGTACAATGAAAAACTGTTTTTT.